Sequencing of this T cell receptor (beta chain) was carried out in a study of Ad26.COV2.S vaccination and SARS-CoV-2 variants. Broader study findings: Breadth measured for non-spike TCRs was similar across vaccine and placebo recipients. Participants in the vaccine arm had higher spike-specific TCR breadth; placebo recipients had lower.

Germline loops: CDR1 SGHTA, CDR2 FQGTGA. J lost 0 bases, V lost 1 base, and 3 bases had no gene match. The CDR3 consists of 15 residues. Treatment given: around 19 received Ad26.COV2.S at low or high dose, single or two shots; roughly five received placebo; per-sample allocation not given. Sampling was performed 63 days after the first vaccine or placebo injection. Boston hosted the donor, who was an adult aged 18-55 years. With regard to this clone: Antigen unknown.

The table came from immunoSEQ multiplex PCR; TCRdb's copy has only in-frame clones and leaves some out. Of around 400,000 clones listed, 75% to 90% are singletons. Sequencing was performed on peripheral blood, taken in a trial of Ad26.COV2.S vaccine versus placebo. The genes are TRBV7-3 and TRBJ2-7; TRBD2 matches 7 bases. The TCR was taken from a person between 18 and 59 years old who received the Ad26.COV2.S COVID-19 vaccine or a placebo. CDR3 amino acids: CASSLSGRDSYEQYF. The CDR3 DNA sequence: TGTGCCAGCAGCTTAAGTGGGAGGGACTCCTACGAGCAGTACTTC.